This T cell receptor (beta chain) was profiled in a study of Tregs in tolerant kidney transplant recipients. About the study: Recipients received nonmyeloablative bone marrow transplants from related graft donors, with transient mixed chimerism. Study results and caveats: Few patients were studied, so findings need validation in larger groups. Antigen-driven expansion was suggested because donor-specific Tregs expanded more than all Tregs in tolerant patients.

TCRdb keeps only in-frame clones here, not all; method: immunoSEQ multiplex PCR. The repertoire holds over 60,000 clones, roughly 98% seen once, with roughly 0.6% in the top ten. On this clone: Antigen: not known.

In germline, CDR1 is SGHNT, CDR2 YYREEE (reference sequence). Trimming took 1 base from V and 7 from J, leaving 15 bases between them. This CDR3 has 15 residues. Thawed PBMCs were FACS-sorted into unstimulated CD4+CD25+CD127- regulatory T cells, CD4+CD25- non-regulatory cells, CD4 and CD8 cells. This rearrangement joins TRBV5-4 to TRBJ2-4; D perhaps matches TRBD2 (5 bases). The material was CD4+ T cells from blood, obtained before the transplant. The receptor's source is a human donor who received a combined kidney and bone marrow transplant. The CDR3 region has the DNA TGTGCCAGCAGCTTGAGGGATGGACTGGCGAACATTCAGTACTTC. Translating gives CASSLRDGLANIQYF.